This entry is about one T cell receptor (beta chain). Its antigen is currently not known. No much larger clonotype is one base removed from it; base qualities were not supplied. This sample was included in a study of cytomegalovirus exposure and HLA in healthy donors (dated by TCRdb to between 2016 and 2019). Regarding the complete study: An earlier analysis of under 600 of the donors reported 250 to 300 Gb of sequence data and more than 90 million unique TCR beta sequences from about 200 million T cells. Donor age, sex, ethnicity and CMV serostatus were compiled alongside the repertoire data. A handful of DR-DQ haplotypes were handled as single units for association and clustering because linkage in the cohort was strong. Genome-wide SNP genotypes for about 65% of the roughly 670 donors were used in a later genetic analysis, which treated that subset as a discovery cohort. To study patterns of TCR occurrence, a later analysis re-analyzed previously published TCR beta repertoires from 666 donors and added high-resolution HLA genotyping. Every repertoire in the discovery cohort had been generated on one and the same sequencing platform. In the later analysis, no new phenotypic data were used to find candidate immune exposures; instead, reliance was placed on TCR beta sequences and their occurrence across donors. On average, roughly 240,000 unique TCR beta nucleotide sequences were sequenced per donor among more than 350 genotyped donors of the cohort, with about 17% of those sequences being non-productive. About 330 gigabases of sequencing data and around 85 million unique TCR sequences made up an early release that covered over 550 HLA-typed donors. The study was designed to test whether signatures of past pathogen exposure could be identified by cataloging public T cell receptors. HLA typing included class I and class II loci at four-digit resolution. The study profiled the T cell repertoires of 500 to 800 subjects by immunosequencing and related them to cytomegalovirus serostatus. To predict cytomegalovirus infection status, the study combined high-throughput TCR immunosequencing, statistical association of individual TCRs with disease status, and machine learning. The genetic ancestry cluster associated with self-reported Caucasian donors included 80% to 90% of the roughly 400 genotyped donors. Typing coverage differed by locus: A, B, C, DRB1 and DQB1 were typed in roughly 620-640 donors, DQA1 in 500 to 550, DPA1 in 600 to 610, and DPB1 in around 440. An earlier analysis of approximately 580 of the donors used high-throughput TCR beta sequencing to judge whether each TCR beta V gene segment behaved as functional or pseudogenic. A separate validation cohort of 100 to 150 different subjects was used in addition to the 666-subject first cohort.

The V and J ends are trimmed by 5 bases and 7 bases, leaving 14 bases between them. Reading from cysteine to phenylalanine, the CDR3 counts 14 amino acids. The only DNA kept is the CDR3, 42 bases in frame from the first base. From the germline V gene (reference sequence), CDR1 is SEHNR and CDR2 is FQNEAQ. Library generation was performed with the immunoSEQ multiplex PCR assay. A mixture of 60 forward primers for TCR Vbeta segments and 13 reverse primers for TCR Jbeta segments was used in the multiplex PCR. The CDR3 region of rearranged TCR beta genes was amplified from genomic DNA with a multiplex PCR assay. The Illumina HiSeq System was used to sequence the amplified TCR beta libraries as 87-base-pair reads. The authors' analysis ran thus. In a later analysis, around 80 million unique TCR beta chains were counted across the approximately 640 repertoires, and about 9.9 million of these chains were shared by at least two donors. To remove PCR and sequencing errors, raw reads were error-corrected and collapsed into unique sequences using a nearest-neighbor algorithm that merged closely related sequences. Alignment of CDR3 sequences to IMGT reference sequences was used to assign V, D and J gene segments. For a sequence to be retained, a match of at least six nucleotides to both a V gene segment and a J gene segment was required. Rearrangements were called productive when the CDR3 lacked stop codons and stayed in frame with V and J; all others were non-productive. Following IMGT convention, CDR3 was defined as the stretch from the second conserved V-encoded cysteine up to the conserved J-encoded phenylalanine. Sequences without an unambiguous match to a single V gene segment were excluded from the earlier analysis of a few hundred of the donors. In an earlier analysis of 500 to 750 of the donors, V segments were called functional above 56.7% productive rearrangements and were called segregating when the between-donor standard deviation exceeded 5%. A statistical classification framework was built for diagnosing cytomegalovirus status from the catalog of TCR beta chain sequences. In a later analysis, TCR nucleotide sequences were compared against IMGT/GENE-DB human TR gene sequences so that V and J genes could be assigned. A later analysis assigned CDR3 sequences and most-parsimonious VDJ recombination scenarios with the TCRdist pipeline. A later analysis defined each TCR beta chain by its CDR3 amino acid sequence plus V-gene family, and excluded reads lacking a unique V-gene family. A later analysis removed several hundred highly shared, low-generation-probability nucleotide sequences to deal with suspected cross-contamination and a sequencing artifact. For each public chain, a later analysis derived a clonal expansion index from normalized ranks of inferred template counts within each repertoire. In a later analysis, generation probabilities were computed using a VDJ recombination model fitted to out-of-frame rearrangements, and the results were checked against IGoR. Hypergeometric tests were used in a later analysis to score TCR-TCR, TCR-HLA and TCR-CMV co-occurrence, with a repertoire-size bias correction applied to the TCR pairs. In a later analysis, false discovery rates were estimated by permuting HLA or CMV assignments 20 times. In a later analysis, co-occurring TCRs were grouped using DBSCAN, with TCRdist sequence similarity added in when clustering inside HLA-allele-positive subsets. Repertoires with fewer than 30,000 or more than 120,000 public chains were left out of co-occurrence clustering, as were about 5 repertoires with anomalous nucleotide sharing. TCRdb re-hosts the immuneACCESS table, in-frame sequences only. Its copies lack some clones; in the studies checked, an unresolved V gene accounts for under half of them, and the cause for the rest is not known. V and J calls and clone size are copied from that table; D and trimming were computed from the DNA. This sample lists 150,000 to 200,000 clones; 68% were detected once. Jointly, the top ten make up 10% of the sample.

Here is what the overall study found, with its caveats: In a later analysis, most CMV-associated TCR beta chains were found to appear HLA-restricted, with HLA associations seemingly driven largely by CMV exposure. CMV serostatus was the only immune exposure information available for the cohort. The study gave a list of 150 to 200 TCR beta chains associated with cytomegalovirus. It was suggested by the authors that the approach could potentially be generalized to other disease states and immunological phenotypes. A later analysis found that TCR association rates varied across HLA loci, with DRB1 alleles showing the most associated TCRs and HLA-C alleles the fewest. In a later genetic analysis, fewer N-insertions in productive TCRs were reported among donors in an Asian-associated ancestry cluster than the approximately 670-donor mean. Assigning TCR associations to individual alleles was difficult when HLA alleles, especially DR and DQ, strongly co-occurred. Presence/absence analyses assumed roughly uniform sequencing depth across donors, an assumption that may not hold. Correlated functional status among segregating V segments might be attributable to linkage disequilibrium, but an unknown experimental factor could not be ruled out. According to a later analysis, parvovirus B19, influenza, CMV and Epstein-Barr virus appeared linked to several top co-occurrence clusters. The classifier was reported to diagnose cytomegalovirus status with high specificity and sensitivity in both the original cohort and the validation cohort. Because HLA typing was unavailable for some donors at each locus, only the typed subset was used in association tests. The 87-base-pair reads could not distinguish some IMGT-functional V segments, including TRBV6-2 and TRBV6-3, so those segments were excluded. An earlier analysis of around 500 of the donors showed that most TCR beta V segments appeared in productive rearrangements either about 90% or about 30% of the time, which broadly matched IMGT annotations. In a later analysis, HLA-associated TCR beta chains were found to be more clonally expanded and to have lower generation probabilities than equally common non-associated chains. The earlier analysis of 587 of the donors excluded approximately 15 rarely observed V segments, including chromosome 9 orphons, because counts were too low. The sequencing pipeline was judged likely to have produced a cluster of highly shared sequence variants as a technical artifact. A further reported finding was that TCR beta sequences accurately predicted the HLA-A and HLA-B alleles for most subjects in the first cohort. Most TCR sequences were seen in very few donors, while some public TCRs were found in many individuals. In a later genetic analysis, a missense DCLRE1C variant was associated with V-gene and J-gene trimming of TCR beta chains, and the association was replicated in an independent cohort. This cohort had only TCR beta chains sequenced, and the lack of alpha or paired-chain data limited which features could be detected. Specific HLA alleles were associated with some 15,000 TCR beta sequences at a false discovery rate of 0.05 in a later analysis. In vitro tests confirmed that a few of the cytomegalovirus-associated TCR beta chains recognize cytomegalovirus antigens.

The cohort was made up of around 720 healthy bone marrow donors. At the time of sampling, every cohort member was nominally healthy, though immune exposures that went unrecorded were likely present. The donor was CMV seropositive and was included in the group of 300 or so seropositive cohort members. A peripheral blood sample was collected from each donor, and TCR beta sequencing was performed on peripheral blood mononuclear cells. The Qiagen DNeasy Blood Extraction Kit was used to extract genomic DNA from the blood cell samples. The rearranged segments are TRBV7-9 and TRBJ1-4, with an unclear D gene assignment. The receptor comes from a young man in good health and CMV-seropositive. The sequenced material came from PBMCs. The CDR3 in this case is CASSPSGGSEKLFF. The DNA sequence follows: TGTGCCAGCAGCCCCTCTGGAGGGAGTGAAAAACTGTTTTTT.